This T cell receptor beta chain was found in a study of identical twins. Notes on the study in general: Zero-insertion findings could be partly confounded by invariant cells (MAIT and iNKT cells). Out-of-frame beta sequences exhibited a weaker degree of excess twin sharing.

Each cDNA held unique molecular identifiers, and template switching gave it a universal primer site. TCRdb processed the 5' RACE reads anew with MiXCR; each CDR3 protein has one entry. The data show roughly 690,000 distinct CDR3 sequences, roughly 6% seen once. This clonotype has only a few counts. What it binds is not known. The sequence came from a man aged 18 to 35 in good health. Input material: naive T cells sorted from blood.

The CDR3 here is CASSRGTAAEKLFF. The CDR3 coding sequence is TGTGCCAGCAGCCGGGGAACCGCTGCAGAAAAACTGTTTTTT. The chain has TRBV7-2 and TRBJ1-4; D is unclear. The CDR3 is 14 residues long. From germline, CDR1 is SGHTA and CDR2 FQGNSA. V lost 5 bases and J 8 bases, leaving 15 bases between the germline ends.